Reported below is one TCR beta chain. Antigen unknown. This sample includes further DNA sequences coding for the same CDR3. Profiling relied on immunoSEQ multiplex PCR, and the TCRdb table lists in-frame clones only, not all of them. This sample yields around 2.3 million clones, of which approximately 96% are seen a single time; about 0.13% belongs to the top ten. The data originate from a study of shared clonotypes between healthy human individuals. All donors were Caucasian adults living in Nashville, Tennessee. V was clipped by 3 bases and J by 0 bases, with 6 bases between them. There are 13 residues in the CDR3. Germline lookup yields CDR1 KGHSH and CDR2 LQKENI. Overall study findings and caveats: Naive CD4 clonotypes were shared across a handful of donors at 4% to 5%.

The chain uses TRBV18 and TRBJ2-7; D is possibly TRBD1 (5 bases). Sequencing was carried out using naive CD4+ T cells sorted from blood. Subset described: CD45RA+ positively selected. This clonotype originated in a man aged 18 to 30 in good health. The DNA for the CDR3 is TGTGCCAGCTCACCCCAGGGCTCCTACGAGCAGTACTTC. It yields the protein CASSPQGSYEQYF.